This T cell receptor beta chain was sequenced in a study of cytotoxic CD8 clonotypes in ibrutinib-treated CLL. In this sample, this clone turned up once. This CDR3 has 14 amino acids. Germline lookup yields CDR1 MNHEY and CDR2 SVGAGI. V lost 6 bases to trimming and J lost 5 bases, with 16 bases between them. The sequencing depth, 1 in 200,000 to 1 in 1 million T cells, was the target. Repertoires were generated with immunoSEQ multiplex PCR, while TCRdb's copy carries only in-frame clones and drops some. The top ten clones hold 13% of a sample with more than 150,000 clones, around 72% of them seen once.

The source material was PBMCs, sampled after 24 months of ibrutinib treatment. This sequence joins TRBV6-5 and TRBJ1-1; D is uncertain. The sequence was collected from a human donor with chronic lymphocytic leukemia. The CDR3 loop reads CASSSTELGTEAFF. CDR3 in DNA: TGTGCCAGCAGCTCGACGGAATTGGGGACTGAAGCTTTCTTT.